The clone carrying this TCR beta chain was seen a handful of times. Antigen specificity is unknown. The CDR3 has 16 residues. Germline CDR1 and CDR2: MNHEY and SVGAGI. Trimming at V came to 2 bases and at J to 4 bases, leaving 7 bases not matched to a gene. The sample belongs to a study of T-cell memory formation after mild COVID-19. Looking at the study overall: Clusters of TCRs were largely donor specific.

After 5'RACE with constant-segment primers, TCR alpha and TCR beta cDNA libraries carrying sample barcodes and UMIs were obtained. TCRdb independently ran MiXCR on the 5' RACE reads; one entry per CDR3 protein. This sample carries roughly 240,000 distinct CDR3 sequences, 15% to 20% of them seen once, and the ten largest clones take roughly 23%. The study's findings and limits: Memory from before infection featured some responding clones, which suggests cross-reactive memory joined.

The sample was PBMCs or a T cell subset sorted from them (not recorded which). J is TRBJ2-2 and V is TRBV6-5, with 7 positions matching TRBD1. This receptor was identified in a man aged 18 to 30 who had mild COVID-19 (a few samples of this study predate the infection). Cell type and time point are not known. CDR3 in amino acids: CASSYTSTGITGELFF. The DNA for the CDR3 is TGTGCCAGCAGTTACACCTCGACAGGGATCACCGGGGAGCTGTTTTTT.